This T cell receptor beta chain was sequenced during a study of identical twins. This CDR3 is built from 15 residues. CDR1 is SNHLY, CDR2 FYNNEI, per germline. V trimming: 6 bases; J trimming: 2 bases; junction bases outside the gene matches: 6. Each CDR3 protein gets one entry after TCRdb re-called the 5' RACE reads with MiXCR. Among 540,000 or so distinct CDR3 sequences, around 22% were seen once, and the ten largest hold 0.48%. This sample also appeared in a second study, on yellow fever vaccine responses in identical twins.

The sequencing sample was made of CD4+ T cells sorted from blood. The chain links TRBV2 to TRBJ2-7; 11 bases are shared with TRBD2. This TCR derives from a woman aged 18-29 years in good health. The CDR3 DNA reads as TGTGCCAGCAGCCCGACTAGCGGGACCCCCTACGAGCAGTACTTC. This gives the protein CASSPTSGTPYEQYF.